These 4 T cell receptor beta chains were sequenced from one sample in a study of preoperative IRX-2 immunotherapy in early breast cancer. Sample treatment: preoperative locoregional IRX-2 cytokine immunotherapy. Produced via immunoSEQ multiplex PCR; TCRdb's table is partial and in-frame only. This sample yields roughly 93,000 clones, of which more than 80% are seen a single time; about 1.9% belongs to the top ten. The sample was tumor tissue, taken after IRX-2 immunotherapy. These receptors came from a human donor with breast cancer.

CDR3 DNA sequence: TGTGCCAGCAGTTTGGGGGCCGGAGCAGGGATGAACACTGAAGCTTTCTTT. As protein: CASSLGAGAGMNTEAFF. This chain uses TRBV28 with TRBJ1-1; maybe TRBD1 (6 bases). CDR1 and CDR2 (germline): MDHEN, SYDVKM. V lost 3 bases, J lost 0 bases, and 17 bases lay in between. The length of the CDR3 is 17 residues.

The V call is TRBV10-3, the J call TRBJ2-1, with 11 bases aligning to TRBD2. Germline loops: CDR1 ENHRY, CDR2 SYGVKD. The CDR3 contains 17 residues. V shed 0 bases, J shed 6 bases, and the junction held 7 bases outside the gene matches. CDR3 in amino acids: CAISESFGTSGPNEQFF. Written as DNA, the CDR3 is TGTGCCATCAGTGAGTCTTTTGGGACTAGCGGACCCAATGAGCAGTTCTTC.

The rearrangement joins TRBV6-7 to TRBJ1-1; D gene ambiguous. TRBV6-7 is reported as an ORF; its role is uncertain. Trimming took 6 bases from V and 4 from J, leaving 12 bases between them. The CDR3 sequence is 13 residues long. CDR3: CASSRRVSTEAFF. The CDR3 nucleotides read TGTGCCAGCAGCAGGAGGGTAAGCACTGAAGCTTTCTTT.

The CDR3 DNA reads as TGTGCCAGCAGCTTACTTGGACAGGGGAGTAATTCACCCCTCCACTTT. Its protein is CASSLLGQGSNSPLHF. The rearrangement joins TRBV12-1 to TRBJ1-6; the D call of TRBD1 is as the table states it, not checked on the DNA. TRBV12-1 counts as a pseudogene. This CDR3 contains 16 residues.